This T cell receptor (beta chain) was recovered during a study of T cells expressing NK-cell markers. Study-wide results and limits: Questions lingered over whether expanded NKG2C+ T cell clones were HCMV-specific. For a few donors, these clonotypes were likewise the leading ones in the CD3+CD56-NKG2C+ fraction. NKG2C+ dominant clonotype frequencies in six donors were 1.0-7.0% of CD8+ T cells.

The authors generated TCR beta cDNA through 5'RACE template switching with UMIs. TCRdb re-called the 5' RACE reads and catalogs CDR3 proteins one per entry, DNA excluded. Its listing shows approximately 550,000 distinct CDR3 sequences. The CDR3 has 18 amino acids. Germline loops: CDR1 MNHNS, CDR2 SASEGT. As concerns this clonotype: Its antigen is undetermined.

The chain joins TRBV6-1 to TRBJ2-3; TCRdb outputs TRBD2, but without DNA this stays unchecked. The sequenced sample consisted of blood T cells: a sorted CD56 or NKG2C T cell subset, CD4+ or CD8+ T cells, or bulk PBMC T cells (not recorded which). The receptor was derived from a man in his late teens or twenties in good health. This chain's CDR3 is CASTPLRIAGGPRDTQYF.